This is a list of T cell receptor beta chains from one sample in a study of regulatory dendritic cells for organ transplantation. The protocol was immunoSEQ multiplex PCR, while the TCRdb copy is restricted to in-frame clones and leaves out a portion. The profile shows tens of thousands of clones, around 90% of them singletons. The sequencing input was naive CD8+ T cells from blood. The source of these receptors is a human donor in good health. CDR3s include the opening cysteine and the closing phenylalanine or tryptophan. The order of the fields is J gene, V gene, D gene, clone size, CDR3 DNA, CDR3 protein. A D gene is named only where the DNA matches it firmly. Rows may omit the clone size; those that give it use once, few, many or a size class.

j_gene: TRBJ1-2; v_gene: TRBV11-2; d_gene: NA; abundance: NA; CDR3nt: TGTGCCAGCAGCCATGCCTATTATGGCTACACCTTC; CDR3aa: CASSHAYYGYTF
j_gene: TRBJ2-3; v_gene: TRBV2; d_gene: TRBD2; abundance: NA; CDR3nt: TGTGCCAGCAGTGAATTGGCTAGCGGGAGGGTCACCTCTAGCACAGATACGCAGTATTTT; CDR3aa: CASSELASGRVTSSTDTQYF
j_gene: TRBJ2-2; v_gene: TRBV4-1; d_gene: NA; abundance: NA; CDR3nt: TGCGCCAGCAGCCAATCCCCGCGGGCCCCCGGGGAGCTGTTTTTT; CDR3aa: CASSQSPRAPGELFF
j_gene: TRBJ2-1; v_gene: TRBV28; d_gene: NA; abundance: NA; CDR3nt: TGTGCCAGCAGTTTACTCGACGAGCAGTTCTTC; CDR3aa: CASSLLDEQFF
j_gene: TRBJ2-4; v_gene: TRBV2; d_gene: TRBD2; abundance: NA; CDR3nt: TGTGCCAGCAGTGAAGTGACTAGCCAAAACATTCAGTACTTC; CDR3aa: CASSEVTSQNIQYF
j_gene: TRBJ2-3; v_gene: TRBV9; d_gene: NA; abundance: NA; CDR3nt: TGTGCCAGCAGCGTAGCAGGAACCGCCACAGATACGCAGTATTTT; CDR3aa: CASSVAGTATDTQYF
j_gene: TRBJ2-2; v_gene: TRBV28; d_gene: NA; abundance: NA; CDR3nt: TGTGCCAGCAGATATACAGGGACCGGGGAGCTGTTTTTT; CDR3aa: CASRYTGTGELFF
j_gene: TRBJ2-5; v_gene: TRBV6-5; d_gene: NA; abundance: NA; CDR3nt: TGTGCCAGCAGTTACTCGCACGGAGAGACCCAGTACTTC; CDR3aa: CASSYSHGETQYF
j_gene: TRBJ2-3; v_gene: TRBV9; d_gene: TRBD2; abundance: NA; CDR3nt: TGTGCCAGCAGCGTAGACGGGGGGAGCACAGATACGCAGTATTTT; CDR3aa: CASSVDGGSTDTQYF
j_gene: TRBJ1-5; v_gene: TRBV14; d_gene: NA; abundance: NA; CDR3nt: TGTGCCAGCAGCCAAGAAGGGAATCAGCCCCAGCATTTT; CDR3aa: CASSQEGNQPQHF
j_gene: TRBJ1-1; v_gene: TRBV7-3; d_gene: NA; abundance: NA; CDR3nt: TGTGCCAGCAGCTTAATGGGCCCGAACACTGAAGCTTTCTTT; CDR3aa: CASSLMGPNTEAFF
j_gene: TRBJ1-5; v_gene: TRBV4-3; d_gene: NA; abundance: once; CDR3nt: TGCGCCAGCAGCCAAGATCTCTACAGCTTAGCAAATCAGCCCCAGCATTTT; CDR3aa: CASSQDLYSLANQPQHF
j_gene: TRBJ2-7; v_gene: TRBV19; d_gene: TRBD2; abundance: once; CDR3nt: TGTGCCAGTAGTAAAAAAAAGACAGGACTAGCGGGCGAGCAGTACTTC; CDR3aa: CASSKKKTGLAGEQYF
j_gene: TRBJ2-7; v_gene: TRBV30; d_gene: TRBD1; abundance: NA; CDR3nt: TGTGCCTACCACCGGGACAGAGGGTACGAGCAGTACTTC; CDR3aa: CAYHRDRGYEQYF
j_gene: TRBJ2-2; v_gene: TRBV7-9; d_gene: NA; abundance: NA; CDR3nt: TGTGCCAGCAGCTCTCTAGGGGGTGACACCGGGGAGCTGTTTTTT; CDR3aa: CASSSLGGDTGELFF
j_gene: TRBJ2-1; v_gene: TRBV4-1; d_gene: TRBD2; abundance: NA; CDR3nt: TGCGCCAGCAGCCAAGAGGGGGGGATCAATGAGCAGTTCTTC; CDR3aa: CASSQEGGINEQFF
j_gene: TRBJ2-3; v_gene: TRBV27; d_gene: NA; abundance: once; CDR3nt: TGTGCCAGCAGTTTGGGGGGTCGGGACGTAGATACGCAGTATTTT; CDR3aa: CASSLGGRDVDTQYF
j_gene: TRBJ2-7; v_gene: TRBV2; d_gene: NA; abundance: NA; CDR3nt: TGTGCCAGCACGGGGGCCCTCTACGAGCAGTACTTC; CDR3aa: CASTGALYEQYF
j_gene: TRBJ2-7; v_gene: TRBV11-1; d_gene: NA; abundance: NA; CDR3nt: TGTGCCAGCAGCCCCATACCAACGACAGTCGACCCCTACGAGCAGTACTTC; CDR3aa: CASSPIPTTVDPYEQYF
j_gene: TRBJ2-7; v_gene: TRBV19; d_gene: NA; abundance: NA; CDR3nt: TGTGCCAGTAGTATGGGAGGGGGCAGTTTCTACGAGCAGTACTTC; CDR3aa: CASSMGGGSFYEQYF
j_gene: TRBJ2-2; v_gene: TRBV4-3; d_gene: TRBD2; abundance: NA; CDR3nt: TGCGCCAGCAGCCAAGACAAAGCGGGAGTATCCTGGGAGCTGTTTTTT; CDR3aa: CASSQDKAGVSWELFF
j_gene: TRBJ2-3; v_gene: TRBV4-2; d_gene: NA; abundance: NA; CDR3nt: TGTGCCAGCAGCCAAGTCCCCCGGACTACTAGCACAGATACGCAGTATTTT; CDR3aa: CASSQVPRTTSTDTQYF
j_gene: TRBJ1-3; v_gene: TRBV9; d_gene: NA; abundance: NA; CDR3nt: TGTGCCAGCATGAGGGGAAACACCATATATTTT; CDR3aa: CASMRGNTIYF
j_gene: TRBJ1-1; v_gene: TRBV19; d_gene: TRBD1; abundance: few; CDR3nt: TGTGCCAGTAGTATACAGGGGGGCACTGAAGCTTTCTTT; CDR3aa: CASSIQGGTEAFF
j_gene: TRBJ2-7; v_gene: TRBV28; d_gene: TRBD1; abundance: NA; CDR3nt: TGTGCCAGCAGTCCTATGGGGACAGGGGTCTCCTACGAGCAGTACTTC; CDR3aa: CASSPMGTGVSYEQYF
j_gene: TRBJ2-5; v_gene: TRBV7-2; d_gene: NA; abundance: NA; CDR3nt: TGTGCCAGCAGCTTAGACTTTCCGGAGACCCAGTACTTC; CDR3aa: CASSLDFPETQYF
j_gene: TRBJ2-2; v_gene: TRBV6-5; d_gene: TRBD2; abundance: once; CDR3nt: TGTGCCAGCAGTTCCCTCACTAGCGGGACGTCCGGGGAGCTGTTTTTT; CDR3aa: CASSSLTSGTSGELFF
j_gene: TRBJ2-7; v_gene: TRBV2; d_gene: NA; abundance: NA; CDR3nt: TGTGCCAGCAGTGAAAACCGCGCCTACGAGCAGTACTTC; CDR3aa: CASSENRAYEQYF
j_gene: TRBJ1-1; v_gene: TRBV11-2; d_gene: NA; abundance: NA; CDR3nt: TGTGCCAGCAGCTTAGGCTTGCCAGGGGCCACCTTAAGGAACACTGAAGCTTTCTTT; CDR3aa: CASSLGLPGATLRNTEAFF